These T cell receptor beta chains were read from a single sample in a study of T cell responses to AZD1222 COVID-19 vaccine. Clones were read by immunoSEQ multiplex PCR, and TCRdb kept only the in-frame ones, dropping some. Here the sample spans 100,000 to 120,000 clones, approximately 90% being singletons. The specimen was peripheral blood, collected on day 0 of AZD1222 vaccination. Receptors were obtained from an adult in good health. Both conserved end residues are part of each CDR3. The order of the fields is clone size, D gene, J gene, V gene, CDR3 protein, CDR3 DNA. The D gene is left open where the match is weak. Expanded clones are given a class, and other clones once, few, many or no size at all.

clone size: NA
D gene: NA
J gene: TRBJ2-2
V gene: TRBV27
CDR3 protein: CASSFRGNTGELFF
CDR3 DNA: TGTGCCAGCAGTTTTAGGGGGAACACCGGGGAGCTGTTTTTT

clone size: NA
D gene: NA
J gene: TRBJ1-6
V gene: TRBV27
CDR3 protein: CASSVGQFNSPLHF
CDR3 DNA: TGTGCCAGCAGTGTAGGACAGTTTAATTCACCCCTCCACTTT

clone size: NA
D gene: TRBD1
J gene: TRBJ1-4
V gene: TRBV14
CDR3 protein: CASSQEGEKDRGPANEKLFF
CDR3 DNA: TGTGCCAGCAGCCAAGAAGGGGAAAAGGACAGGGGGCCGGCTAATGAAAAACTGTTTTTT

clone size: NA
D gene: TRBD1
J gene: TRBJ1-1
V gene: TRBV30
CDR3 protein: CAWSPDRVNTEAFF
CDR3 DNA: TGTGCCTGGAGTCCGGACAGGGTGAACACTGAAGCTTTCTTT

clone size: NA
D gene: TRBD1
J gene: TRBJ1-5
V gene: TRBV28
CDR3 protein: CASNPGQGSNQPQHF
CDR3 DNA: TGTGCCAGCAACCCGGGACAGGGTAGCAATCAGCCCCAGCATTTT

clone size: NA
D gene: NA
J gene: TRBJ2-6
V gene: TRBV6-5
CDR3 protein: CASMRQSSGANVLTF
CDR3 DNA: TGTGCCAGCATGCGACAAAGCTCTGGGGCCAACGTCCTGACTTTC

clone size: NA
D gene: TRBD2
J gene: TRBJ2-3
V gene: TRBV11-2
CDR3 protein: CASSPRGRGDYTQYF
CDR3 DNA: TGTGCCAGCAGCCCCCGCGGGCGGGGGGATTATACGCAGTATTTT

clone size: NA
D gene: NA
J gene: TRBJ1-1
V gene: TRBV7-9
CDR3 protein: CASSFTGPNTEAFF
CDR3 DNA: TGTGCCAGCAGCTTCACAGGGCCGAACACTGAAGCTTTCTTT

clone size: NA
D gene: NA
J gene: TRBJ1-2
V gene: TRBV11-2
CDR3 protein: CASSFDRGGYTF
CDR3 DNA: TGTGCCAGCAGCTTCGACAGAGGTGGCTACACCTTC

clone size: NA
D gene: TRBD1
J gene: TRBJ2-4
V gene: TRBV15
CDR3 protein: CATSRDMTGGIAKNIQYF
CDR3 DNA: TGTGCCACCAGCAGAGATATGACAGGGGGCATCGCCAAAAACATTCAGTACTTC

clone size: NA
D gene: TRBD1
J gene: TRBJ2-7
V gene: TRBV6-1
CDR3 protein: CASSEPRTGSYEQYF
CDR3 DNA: TGTGCCAGCAGTGAACCGCGGACAGGGAGCTACGAGCAGTACTTC

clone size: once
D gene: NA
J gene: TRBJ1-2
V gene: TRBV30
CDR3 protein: CAWSAGYGYTF
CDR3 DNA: TGTGCCTGGAGTGCTGGCTATGGCTACACCTTC

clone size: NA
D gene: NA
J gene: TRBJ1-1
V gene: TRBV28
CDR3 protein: CASIGTNTEAFF
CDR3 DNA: TGTGCCAGCATCGGGACGAACACTGAAGCTTTCTTT

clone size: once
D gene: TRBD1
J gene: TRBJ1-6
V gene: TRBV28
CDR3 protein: CASSYSGTGIGIGNSPLHF
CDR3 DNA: TGTGCCAGCAGTTACTCCGGGACAGGGATAGGGATCGGAAATTCACCCCTCCACTTT

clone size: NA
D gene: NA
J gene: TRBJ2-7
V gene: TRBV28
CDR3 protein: CASRESYEQYF
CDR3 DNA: TGTGCCAGCAGGGAATCCTACGAGCAGTACTTC

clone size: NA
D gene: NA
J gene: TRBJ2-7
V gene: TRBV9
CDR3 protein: CASSLRDTGSYEQYF
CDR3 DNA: TGTGCCAGCAGCCTCCGGGACACCGGCTCCTACGAGCAGTACTTC

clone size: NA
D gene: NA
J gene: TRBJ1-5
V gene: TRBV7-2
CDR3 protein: CASSSPRGSNQPQHF
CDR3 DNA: TGTGCCAGCAGCTCACCCCGGGGGAGCAATCAGCCCCAGCATTTT

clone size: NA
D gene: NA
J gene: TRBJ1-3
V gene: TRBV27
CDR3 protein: CASSREGVAGNTIYF
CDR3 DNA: TGTGCCAGCAGTCGCGAGGGGGTAGCTGGAAACACCATATATTTT

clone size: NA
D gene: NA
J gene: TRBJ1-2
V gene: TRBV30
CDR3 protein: CAWSHNYGYTF
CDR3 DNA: TGTGCCTGGAGTCATAACTATGGCTACACCTTC

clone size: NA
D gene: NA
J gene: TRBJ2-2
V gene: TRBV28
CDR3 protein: CASTNIQENTGELFF
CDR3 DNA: TGTGCCAGCACCAACATACAGGAAAACACCGGGGAGCTGTTTTTT